This is a list of T cell receptor beta chains from one sample in a study of blood T cell repertoires in COVID-19. Clones were read by immunoSEQ multiplex PCR, and TCRdb kept only the in-frame ones, dropping some. The table records some 380,000 clones, roughly 90% of them present only once. The sequenced material came from PBMCs or T cells enriched from blood (not recorded which). These receptor sequences come from a woman in her 40s with acute COVID-19. Each CDR3 is given with its conserved first and last residue. D genes are given only for firm matches. Size values are once, few and many counts, or a class for expanded clones, and some rows have none.

>-|TRBV30|-|TRBJ1-1
CAWGDNLNTEAFF
TGTGCCTGGGGGGACAATTTGAACACTGAAGCTTTCTTT
>-|TRBV27|TRBD1|TRBJ2-1
CASSPPGTGPYNEQFF
TGTGCCAGCAGTCCCCCAGGGACAGGGCCCTACAATGAGCAGTTCTTC
>-|TRBV30|-|TRBJ1-1
CAWSYDRSEPEAFF
TGTGCCTGGAGTTATGACAGGTCCGAGCCTGAAGCTTTCTTT
>-|TRBV2|TRBD1|TRBJ1-2
CASNFQGAGSYGYTF
TGTGCCAGCAATTTTCAGGGGGCGGGTTCTTATGGCTACACCTTC
>-|TRBV5-1|TRBD2|TRBJ2-3
CASSYGGGTTDTQYF
TGCGCCAGCAGCTATGGCGGGGGAACGACAGATACGCAGTATTTT
>-|TRBV11-2|TRBD2|TRBJ2-7
CASSLGSSGGSSEQYF
TGTGCCAGCAGCTTAGGGTCTAGCGGGGGGAGTAGCGAGCAGTACTTC
>-|TRBV30|-|TRBJ1-2
CAWSPYRDTYGYTF
TGTGCCTGGAGTCCGTATCGGGACACCTATGGCTACACCTTC
>-|TRBV20-1|-|TRBJ1-5
CSASGGNQPQHF
TGCAGTGCTAGTGGCGGCAATCAGCCCCAGCATTTT
>-|TRBV13|-|TRBJ2-5
CASSLRAGGYQETQYF
TGTGCCAGCAGCTTAAGGGCAGGGGGGTACCAAGAGACCCAGTACTTC
>once|TRBV6-5|-|TRBJ1-5
CASARGGGGNQPQHF
TGTGCCAGCGCCCGTGGAGGGGGGGGCAATCAGCCCCAGCATTTT
>-|TRBV7-2|-|TRBJ2-3
CASMKYQEVTDTQYF
TGTGCCAGCATGAAGTATCAAGAGGTCACAGATACGCAGTATTTT
>-|TRBV15|-|TRBJ2-6
CATSRSTTAASGANVLTF
TGTGCCACCAGCAGAAGTACTACAGCGGCCTCTGGGGCCAACGTCCTGACTTTC
>-|TRBV7-8|-|TRBJ1-6
CASSLGPGEGSPLHF
TGTGCCAGCAGCTTGGGCCCAGGGGAGGGTTCACCCCTCCACTTT
>once|TRBV2|TRBD1|TRBJ2-5
CASLRDRGRETQYF
TGTGCCAGCCTCCGGGACAGGGGACGGGAGACCCAGTACTTC
>-|TRBV19|-|TRBJ1-5
CASSSQGGSNQPQHF
TGTGCCAGTAGTTCACAGGGTGGAAGCAATCAGCCCCAGCATTTT
>-|TRBV10-3|-|TRBJ2-2
CAISDPVEGWGTGELFF
TGTGCCATCAGTGACCCCGTGGAGGGATGGGGGACCGGGGAGCTGTTTTTT
>-|TRBV4-1|-|TRBJ2-5
CASSHFREKTQYF
TGCGCCAGCAGCCATTTCAGGGAAAAGACCCAGTACTTC
>-|TRBV2|TRBD1|TRBJ1-5
CASSQQGEGQPQHF
TGTGCCAGCAGTCAACAGGGGGAAGGGCAGCCCCAGCATTTT
>-|TRBV24-1|TRBD2|TRBJ2-2
CATSDRSSGGVTGELFF
TGTGCCACCAGTGACCGAAGTAGCGGGGGGGTCACCGGGGAGCTGTTTTTT
>-|TRBV5-1|-|TRBJ2-1
CASSLFGGEQFF
TGCGCCAGCAGCTTGTTCGGGGGTGAGCAGTTCTTC
>-|TRBV7-9|TRBD2|TRBJ2-1
CASSHSGGRNEQFF
TGTGCCAGCAGCCACAGCGGGGGGAGGAATGAGCAGTTCTTC
>-|TRBV10-3|TRBD2|TRBJ2-5
CAISERTSGETQYF
TGTGCCATCAGTGAGCGGACTAGCGGGGAGACCCAGTACTTC
>-|TRBV29-1|-|TRBJ1-2
CSVEVRGNYGYTF
TGCAGCGTTGAAGTCCGGGGGAACTATGGCTACACCTTC
>-|TRBV30|-|TRBJ1-3
CAWTGDSGNTIYF
TGTGCCTGGACAGGGGACTCTGGAAACACCATATATTTT
>-|TRBV18|TRBD2|TRBJ2-1
CASSPPRGLVNEQFF
TGTGCCAGCTCACCACCGAGGGGACTAGTTAATGAGCAGTTCTTC
>-|TRBV30|-|TRBJ1-6
CAWSSGQGNSPLHF
TGTGCCTGGAGCTCTGGGCAGGGTAATTCACCCCTCCACTTT
>once|TRBV18|-|TRBJ2-7
CASSRRDSSYEQYF
TGTGCCAGCTCGCGCCGGGACTCATCCTACGAGCAGTACTTC
>few|TRBV7-9|TRBD2|TRBJ2-7
CASSLLPGGKVEQYF
TGTGCCAGCAGCTTGCTTCCGGGGGGGAAGGTCGAGCAGTACTTC
>-|TRBV7-2|-|TRBJ1-1
CASSLVATEAFF
TGTGCCAGCAGCTTAGTAGCTACTGAAGCTTTCTTT
>-|TRBV25-1|TRBD2|TRBJ2-3
CASSDSLRGATDTQYF
TGTGCCAGCAGTGACTCTTTGCGGGGGGCCACAGATACGCAGTATTTT
>-|TRBV11-2|-|TRBJ1-4
CASSSGGGSNEKLFF
TGTGCCAGCAGCTCGGGGGGTGGGTCTAATGAAAAACTGTTTTTT
>-|TRBV6-1|-|TRBJ1-2
CASSEQGAYGYTF
TGTGCCAGCAGTGAACAGGGTGCCTATGGCTACACCTTC
>-|TRBV5-8|TRBD1|TRBJ1-2
CASRRTGGVSYGYTF
TGTGCCAGCAGAAGGACAGGGGGCGTTTCCTATGGCTACACCTTC
>-|TRBV12-5|TRBD1|TRBJ1-2
CASGKIGTEITNYGYTF
TGTGCTAGTGGAAAAATCGGGACAGAAATCACTAACTATGGCTACACCTTC
>-|TRBV5-8|-|TRBJ2-6
CASSLDRTNVLTF
TGTGCCAGCAGCTTGGACAGGACCAACGTCCTGACTTTC
>-|TRBV5-8|-|TRBJ1-5
CASRRGEDEVQPQHF
TGTGCCAGCAGGCGGGGGGAAGATGAGGTTCAGCCCCAGCATTTT
>once|TRBV5-4|TRBD2|TRBJ2-3
CASSTGGRSDTQYF
TGTGCCAGCAGCACGGGGGGGCGGTCAGATACGCAGTATTTT
>-|TRBV18|TRBD1|TRBJ1-1
CASSPWTGEMNTEAFF
TGTGCCAGCTCACCCTGGACAGGTGAGATGAACACTGAAGCTTTCTTT
>-|TRBV12-3/TRBV12-4|-|TRBJ2-1
CASSPVRNGEQFF
TGTGCCAGCAGCCCCGTGCGGAACGGCGAGCAGTTCTTC
>-|TRBV3-1/TRBV3-2|-|TRBJ2-7
CASSQAPGSYEQYF
TGTGCCAGCAGCCAAGCCCCAGGATCCTACGAGCAGTACTTC
>-|TRBV7-6|-|TRBJ2-7
CASSPQPYTEQYF
TGTGCCAGCAGCCCCCAACCTTACACCGAGCAGTACTTC
>-|TRBV2|-|TRBJ2-5
CASSLISQETQYF
TGTGCCAGCAGTCTAATATCCCAAGAGACCCAGTACTTC
>few|TRBV12-3/TRBV12-4|-|TRBJ2-1
CASRRENEQFF
TGTGCCAGCAGAAGGGAGAATGAGCAGTTCTTC
>-|TRBV19|TRBD2|TRBJ2-2
CASIRRGGLNTGELFF
TGTGCCAGTATCCGACGGGGGGGCCTGAACACCGGGGAGCTGTTTTTT
>-|TRBV7-9|-|TRBJ1-4
CASTPLPDSPFEKLFF
TGTGCCAGCACCCCACTGCCGGACAGCCCTTTTGAAAAACTGTTTTTT
>-|TRBV5-5|TRBD1|TRBJ2-3
CASRRDRGSDTQYF
TGTGCCAGCAGGCGGGACAGGGGTTCAGATACGCAGTATTTT
>-|TRBV5-1|-|TRBJ1-1
CASRVQGNTEAFF
TGCGCCAGCAGGGTTCAGGGCAACACTGAAGCTTTCTTT
>-|TRBV7-9|-|TRBJ1-1
CASSLIAGKITEAFF
TGTGCCAGCAGCTTAATCGCAGGGAAGATCACTGAAGCTTTCTTT
>once|TRBV5-1|TRBD1|TRBJ2-3
CASSPGTGLGDTQYF
TGCGCCAGCAGCCCCGGGACAGGGCTTGGAGATACGCAGTATTTT
>-|TRBV18|-|TRBJ1-2
CASSPLAGYGYTF
TGTGCCAGCTCACCACTGGCAGGCTATGGCTACACCTTC
>-|TRBV28|-|TRBJ1-5
CASSPGQGWGQPQHF
TGTGCCAGCAGCCCAGGGCAGGGCTGGGGACAGCCCCAGCATTTT
>-|TRBV6-4|-|TRBJ2-3
CASGGGGTDTQYF
TGTGCCAGCGGAGGGGGGGGCACAGATACGCAGTATTTT
>-|TRBV6-5|TRBD1|TRBJ2-7
CASSRDRGYEQYF
TGTGCCAGCAGTAGGGACAGGGGCTACGAGCAGTACTTC
>-|TRBV7-7|TRBD2|TRBJ2-1
CASSLDPPGLAGDLYNEQFF
TGTGCCAGCAGCTTAGACCCCCCTGGACTAGCGGGGGACCTTTACAATGAGCAGTTCTTC
>-|TRBV7-6|-|TRBJ2-1
CASSDGVKVYNEQFF
TGTGCCAGCAGCGACGGGGTAAAAGTATACAATGAGCAGTTCTTC